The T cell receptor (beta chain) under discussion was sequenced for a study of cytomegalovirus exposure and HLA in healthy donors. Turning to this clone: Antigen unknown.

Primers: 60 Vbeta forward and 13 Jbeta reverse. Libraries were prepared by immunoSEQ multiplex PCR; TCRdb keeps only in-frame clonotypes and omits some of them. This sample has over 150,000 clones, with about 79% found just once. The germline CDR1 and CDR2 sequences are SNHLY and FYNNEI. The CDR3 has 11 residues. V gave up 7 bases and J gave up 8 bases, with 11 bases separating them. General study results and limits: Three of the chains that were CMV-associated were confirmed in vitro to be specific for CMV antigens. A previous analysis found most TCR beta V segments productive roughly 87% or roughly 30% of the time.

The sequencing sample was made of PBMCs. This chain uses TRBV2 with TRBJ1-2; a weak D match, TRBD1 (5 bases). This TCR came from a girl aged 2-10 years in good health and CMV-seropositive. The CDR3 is CASTNRGGYTF. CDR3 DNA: TGTGCCAGCACCAACCGGGGGGGCTACACCTTC.